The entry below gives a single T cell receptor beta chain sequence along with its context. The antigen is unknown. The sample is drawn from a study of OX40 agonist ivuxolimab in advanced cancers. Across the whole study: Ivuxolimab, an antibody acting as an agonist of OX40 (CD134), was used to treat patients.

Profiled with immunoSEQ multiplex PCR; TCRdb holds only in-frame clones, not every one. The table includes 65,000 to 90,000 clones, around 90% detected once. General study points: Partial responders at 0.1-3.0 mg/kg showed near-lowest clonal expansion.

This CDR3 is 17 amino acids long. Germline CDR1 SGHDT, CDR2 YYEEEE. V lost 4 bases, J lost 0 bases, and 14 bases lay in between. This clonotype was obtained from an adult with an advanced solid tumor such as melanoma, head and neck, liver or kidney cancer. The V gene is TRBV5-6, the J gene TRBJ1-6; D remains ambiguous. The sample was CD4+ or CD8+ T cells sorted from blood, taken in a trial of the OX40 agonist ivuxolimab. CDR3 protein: CASSPGVSGSYNSPLHF. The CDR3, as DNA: TGTGCCAGCAGCCCTGGGGTGTCCGGCTCCTATAATTCACCCCTCCACTTT.